This TCR beta chain comes out of a study of T cells in women clearing cervical HPV infection. Study background: Cases: HPV16-related CIN3 or worse on histology, 2 invasive cancers.

TCR beta CDR3 amplified by multiplex PCR from 950 to 1,500 ng genomic DNA. Assay used: immunoSEQ multiplex PCR; TCRdb lists only in-frame clones, some missing. The sample totals over 30,000 clones. Germline values: CDR1 DFQATT, CDR2 SNEGSKA (reference sequence). V shed 3 bases and J 6 bases; nucleotides not matched to a gene: 9. The CDR3 is made up of 14 amino acids. Study results and limitations: Repertoire richness, not evenness, was significantly elevated in CIN3+ cases versus controls. TRBV6-7 abundance was lower in cases than controls (around 0.1% versus 0.15%).

Concerning this clone: Its antigen is as yet unknown. The CDR3 end falls 3 residues outside the read, so it is completed with the germline J gene.

The receptor was isolated from a woman aged 18-69 years with a cervical HPV16 infection that either progressed to CIN3+ or cleared (not recorded which). The rearrangement joins TRBV20-1 to TRBJ2-3; 7 positions match TRBD2. Input material: blood buffy coat. CDR3 bases read: TGCAGTGCTAGGGCCAGGGTCGGGGGGGATACG. This gives the protein CSARARVGGDT. The full-length CDR3 reads as CSARARVGGDTQYF.